This TCR beta chain was recovered during a study of T cell responses to AZD1222 COVID-19 vaccine (dated by TCRdb to 2020 to 2022). In terms of the full investigation: TCR sequencing was performed for over 230 trial participants, of whom about 200 were given two doses of AZD1222 and around 25 were given two doses of MenACWY control vaccine. Trial participants were enrolled by age into 18-55, 56-69 and 70-plus year subgroups, with roughly 160, 29 and 62 TCR-sequenced participants respectively.

To note about this clone: Its antigen has not been determined. Base qualities are not provided; no much larger clone lies one nucleotide away.

The CDR3 numbers 11 residues from cysteine through phenylalanine. CDR3 DNA is the only sequence kept; it has 33 bases, read in frame from the first base. From a lookup of the germline V gene (reference sequence), CDR1 and CDR2 are SGHAT and FQDESV. Between the V and J ends, shortened by 6 bases and 0 bases respectively, the junction contains 3 bases. Summary of the overall study and its limitations: CD4 TCRs associated with the vaccine covered the entire spike protein, and the dominant responses were in regions 160-218 and 743-854. Participants were mostly white British, with more females than males. The authors suggested clonal diversity may have been underestimated. Reportedly, almost half of the unique spike-specific TCRs recognized epitopes lying outside the regions that are mutated in the B.1.351 and B.1.1.7 variants. Conclusions about previously exposed vaccinees are limited because only a handful of AZD1222 recipients were SARS-CoV-2 seropositive at baseline. Spike-specific TCR breadth and depth rose significantly after two AZD1222 doses compared with day 0 and with MenACWY recipients. No day 14 peak-response samples were available, so repertoires were characterized only after the peak T cell response. The 56-69-year group was small, and its depth increase did not reach significance, likely because of low power.

The CDR3 regions of human TCRbeta chains were subjected to immunosequencing. The source study handled its data this way. Repertoire TCRs were matched against a reference library of SARS-CoV-2-specific TCRs generated with the MIRA antigen-specificity platform. Breadth meant the fraction of unique TCRs that were SARS-CoV-2-associated, whereas depth meant the fraction of total T cells that were SARS-CoV-2-associated. Using the MIRA data, each spike-specific TCR was mapped to the spike region that the TCR reacts to and placed in a CD4 or CD8 class. Log10-transformed breadth and depth values were compared by one-way ANOVA with Sidak's multiple comparisons tests. TCRdb's version of the immuneACCESS table is confined to in-frame rearrangements and falls short of the full clone set. An unresolved V gene accounts for under half of the shortfall where checked; the remainder is of unknown origin. D and trimming come from the DNA, and the V and J calls and clone size come from that table. The table for this sample lists roughly 180,000 clones; 90% to 95% of them were counted only once. The ten most abundant clones make up 1.3% of the sample.

The time point label for this specimen denotes: about 28 days (+/-7) after the second vaccine dose. AZD1222 recipients given second doses at about 4 weeks or at about 12 weeks were pooled, since spike-specific TCR depth and breadth were not found to differ between the two schedules. The vaccinee samples were drawn from two UK trials, COV001 and COV002, one of which was a single-blind randomized controlled phase 2/3 trial testing AZD1222 (ChAdOx1 nCoV-19) in healthy adults. Trial participant PBMC samples were collected at day 0 and day 28 after the second dose for TCRbeta chain sequencing. This sequence was found in an adult who received the AZD1222 COVID-19 vaccine. The specimen was peripheral blood, collected 28 days after the second AZD1222 dose. Rearrangement joined TRBV11-1 to TRBJ2-7, with an unclear D gene assignment. This receptor has the CDR3 CASSSSYEQYF. The DNA sequence is TGTGCCAGCAGTTCCTCCTACGAGCAGTACTTC.